These 4 T cell receptor beta chains were sequenced from one sample in a study of early T cells in non-severe SARS-CoV-2 infection. Each CDR3 protein is one row after TCRdb ran MiXCR on the 5' RACE reads. The sample carries tens of thousands of distinct CDR3 sequences, approximately 5% recorded once. Sequenced sample: whole blood. These TCRs come from an adult who was a healthcare worker with PCR-confirmed SARS-CoV-2 infection or an uninfected control (not recorded which).

This clonotype was counted ten times or more. The J gene is TRBJ2-7, the V gene TRBV20-1; D may match TRBD1 or TRBD2 (5 bases each). V was cut by 3 bases and J by 1 base, with 13 bases left in between. Germline-derived CDR1 and CDR2 are DFQATT and SNEGSKA (reference sequence). The CDR3 has 14 amino acids. CDR3 sequence (DNA): TGCAGTGCTAGGCCGGGGCAGGCATCCTACGAGCAGTACTTC. Its translation: CSARPGQASYEQYF.

The sample holds many counts of this clonotype. V and J are TRBV10-3 and TRBJ1-1, with 9 bases lining up with TRBD1. Losses at the gene ends were 10 bases for V and 1 base for J; bases not matched to a gene: 13. CDR1 and CDR2 from the germline V gene are ENHRY and SYGVKD. CDR3 size: 16 residues. The CDR3: CATLPGQGEGNTEAFF. In DNA form, the CDR3 reads TGTGCCACATTACCGGGACAGGGAGAGGGGAACACTGAAGCTTTCTTT.

In its sample, this clonotype was seen a few times. V is TRBV20-1 and J is TRBJ2-1; a weak D match, TRBD1 (5 bases). Trimming removed 2 bases from V and 7 bases from J, with 12 bases in between. The CDR3 covers 13 residues. In germline, CDR1 is DFQATT, CDR2 SNEGSKA (reference sequence). The CDR3 nucleotides read TGCAGTGCTAGACAGGGATTAGGGAATGAGCAGTTCTTC. Translated, it gives CSARQGLGNEQFF.

This clonotype was observed a few times. This chain connects TRBV18 to TRBJ2-1, with D possibly being TRBD2 (6 bases). The germline gives CDR1 KGHSH, CDR2 LQKENI. The germline V and J ends were trimmed by 2 bases and 2 bases, with 10 bases remaining between them. There are 15 residues in the CDR3. The CDR3 sequence is CASSPVAVTYNEQFF. Here the CDR3 DNA reads TGTGCCAGCTCACCAGTAGCGGTTACCTACAATGAGCAGTTCTTC.